The 16 T cell receptor beta chains below were found in one sample sequenced in a study of cytomegalovirus exposure and HLA in healthy donors. Both 60 Vbeta primers and 13 Jbeta primers went into the PCR. Sequenced by immunoSEQ multiplex PCR; TCRdb stores in-frame clones only, minus some. Here the sample spans 160,000 or so clones, 75% to 80% being singletons. The sample comprised PBMCs. The origin of the receptors is a woman between 40 and 55 years old in good health and CMV-seronegative.

The gene calls are TRBV6-1 and TRBJ2-5; 8 positions match TRBD2. V lost 7 bases, J lost 5 bases, and 12 bases stayed unmatched. Germline-derived CDR1 and CDR2 are MNHNS and SASEGT. The CDR3 consists of 15 residues. The CDR3 DNA is TGTGCCAGCAACCCGGGGGGGACCCCCGGCGAGACCCAGTACTTC. This sequence encodes CASNPGGTPGETQYF.

The chain is built from TRBV19 and TRBJ1-2; D unresolved. Germline V gene lookup returns CDR1 LNHDA and CDR2 SQIVND (reference sequence). V was trimmed by 6 bases and J by 2 bases, leaving 13 bases between them. The CDR3 spans 14 residues. CDR3 loop: CASSTTGRNYGYTF. For the CDR3, the DNA is TGTGCCAGTAGCACCACGGGTAGGAACTATGGCTACACCTTC.

V gene TRBV19 combines with J gene TRBJ1-3, with D possibly being TRBD1 (5 bases). The V end was cut by 6 bases, the J end by 1 base, with 10 bases between. The CDR3 runs to 14 residues. The V gene's germline CDR1 is LNHDA and CDR2 SQIVND (reference sequence). CDR3 amino acids: CASRKQVSGNTIYF. The CDR3 DNA follows: TGTGCCAGTAGAAAACAGGTATCTGGAAACACCATATATTTT.

This chain connects TRBV7-7 to TRBJ2-5, with 12 bases matching TRBD2. CDR3 length: 15 residues. Germline-derived CDR1 and CDR2 are SSHAT and FNYEAQ (reference sequence). With V trimmed by 6 bases and J by 5 bases, 7 bases remained unmatched. CDR3 region: CASRRSSGGGETQYF. Here the CDR3 DNA reads TGTGCCAGCAGACGATCTAGCGGGGGGGGTGAGACCCAGTACTTC.

A few counts support this clone. This CDR3 is CASSPTLDSTEAFF. The CDR3 coding sequence is TGTGCCAGCAGCCCGACCTTGGACAGCACTGAAGCTTTCTTT. The gene calls are TRBV5-4 and TRBJ1-1; perhaps TRBD1 as D (6 bases). CDR3 length: 14 residues. V dropped 4 bases and J dropped 4 bases, with 14 bases sitting between them. The germline V gene has CDR1 SGHNT and CDR2 YYREEE (reference sequence).

The chain is built from TRBV18 and TRBJ2-7, with D maybe TRBD2 (5 bases). Trimming pared 1 base from V and 4 bases from J, leaving 11 bases between. The CDR3 contains 14 residues. Germline loops: CDR1 KGHSH, CDR2 LQKENI. In nucleotides, the CDR3 is TGTGCCAGCTCACCACAAGGACTCCCGTACGAGCAGTACTTC. It specifies CASSPQGLPYEQYF.

This clone was counted only a few times. V usage is TRBV28 and J usage is TRBJ2-7; D is uncertain. The CDR3 is made up of 16 amino acids. Germline V gene sequence: CDR1 MDHEN, CDR2 SYDVKM. V gave up 2 bases and J gave up 2 bases, with 16 bases separating them. CDR3 sequence: CASSLVLTRSPYEQYF. The DNA for the CDR3 is TGTGCCAGCAGTTTAGTCTTAACCCGGTCTCCCTACGAGCAGTACTTC.

This sequence joins TRBV19 and TRBJ2-1; possible D gene TRBD1, 5 bases. The CDR3 totals 13 residues. V dropped 5 bases and J dropped 10 bases, with 15 bases sitting between them. Per germline, CDR1 LNHDA and CDR2 SQIVND (reference sequence). CDR3 sequence (DNA): TGTGCCAGTAGTGGGGCAGGGCTTAGAGAGCAGTTCTTC. The encoded protein is CASSGAGLREQFF.

This clone has only a few counts. The rearrangement links TRBV10-2 to TRBJ1-2, with TRBD1 identical over 8 bases. Trimming at V came to 6 bases and at J to 3 bases, leaving 3 bases not matched to a gene. Germline CDR1 and CDR2: WSHSY and SAAADI. This CDR3 is 13 amino acids long. CDR3 in DNA: TGCGCCAGCAGGGCAGGGGGCGACTATGGCTACACCTTC. Protein: CASRAGGDYGYTF.

V and J are TRBV7-3 and TRBJ1-1; 9 nucleotides line up with TRBD1. Germline V gene lookup returns CDR1 SGHTA and CDR2 FQGTGA. V trimming: 5 bases; J trimming: 7 bases; junction bases outside the gene matches: 11. The CDR3 runs 15 residues. The DNA of the CDR3 is TGTGCCAGCAGCCCGACGCCCGGGACAGGGATTGAAGCTTTCTTT. As protein: CASSPTPGTGIEAFF.

CDR3: CASSKDTAGELFF. CDR3 nucleotide sequence: TGCGCCAGCAGCAAGGACACTGCCGGGGAGCTGTTTTTT. J is TRBJ2-2 and V is TRBV5-1, with TRBD1 as a possible D gene (5 bases). V dropped 4 bases and J dropped 6 bases, with 10 bases sitting between them. CDR1 is SGHRS, CDR2 YFSETQ, per germline. The CDR3 is 13 residues long. The full variable domain, its missing parts supplied by reference TRBV5-1 and TRBJ2-2, is KAGVTQTPRYLIKTRGQQVTLSCSPISGHRSVSWYQQTPGQGLQFLFEYFSETQRNKGNFPGRFSGRQFSNSRSEMNVSTLELGDSALYLCASSKDTAGELFFGEGSRLTVL.

This sequence joins TRBV28 and TRBJ1-2, with 9 positions matching TRBD1. The CDR3 sequence is 15 residues long. The germline gives CDR1 MDHEN, CDR2 SYDVKM. The J segment lost 5 bases and the V segment lost 2 bases, leaving 6 bases of the junction unmatched. The CDR3 protein is CASSLGTGSGYGYTF. Here the CDR3 DNA reads TGTGCCAGCAGTTTAGGGACAGGGAGCGGGTATGGCTACACCTTC.

The V and J genes are TRBV15 and TRBJ2-7; 9 bases fit TRBD2. CDR3 length: 16 amino acids. With V trimmed by 0 bases and J by 6 bases, 9 bases remained unmatched. The germline V gene has CDR1 LNHNV and CDR2 YYDKDF (reference sequence). The DNA of the CDR3 is TGTGCCACCAGCAGAGATATGGGCGGGGGGGCCTCCGAGCAGTACTTC. Translated: CATSRDMGGGASEQYF. Full variable domain (missing parts from reference TRBV15 and TRBJ2-7): DAMVIQNPRYQVTQFGKPVTLSCSQTLNHNVMYWYQQKSSQAPKLLFHYYDKDFNNEADTPDNFQSRRPNTSFCFLDIRSPGLGDTAMYLCATSRDMGGGASEQYFGPGTRLTVT.

CDR3 in DNA: TGCGCCAGCAGCTCCCGACGGGACAGCTCCTACGAGCAGTACTTC. It encodes CASSSRRDSSYEQYF. V usage is TRBV5-1 and J usage is TRBJ2-7; 7 nucleotides agree with TRBD1. This CDR3 region has 15 residues. The J segment lost 0 bases and the V segment lost 3 bases, leaving 6 bases of the junction unmatched. Germline CDR1 SGHRS, CDR2 YFSETQ.

This CDR3 is CASSYEGGWGKNIQYF. Written as DNA, the CDR3 is TGTGCCAGCAGTTACGAGGGCGGATGGGGCAAAAACATTCAGTACTTC. The chain recombines TRBV6-6 with TRBJ2-4; TRBD2 is a possible D gene (5 bases). Looked up from germline, CDR1 is MNHNY and CDR2 is SVGAGI (reference sequence). There are 16 residues in the CDR3. V was shortened by 2 bases and J by 3 bases, with 14 bases between the two germline ends.

This chain links TRBV2 with TRBJ2-5; D gene uncertain. The J call may be in error: the DNA end matches TRBJ2-7 better. Germline V gives CDR1 SNHLY, CDR2 FYNNEI. The CDR3 consists of 12 residues. The CDR3 sequence is CASSKESYEQYF. The CDR3 nucleotides are TGTGCCAGCAGCAAGGAGTCCTACGAGCAGTACTTC.